Shown below are 26 T cell receptor beta chains from a single sample sequenced in a study of CD8 T cells in ankylosing spondylitis. TCRdb reanalysed the 5' RACE reads using MiXCR and keeps one entry per CDR3 protein. The table lists fewer than 400,000 distinct CDR3 sequences, about 14% of them singletons. Specimen: blood, either unsorted or a sorted T cell fraction (not recorded which). These receptors were obtained from a male donor with ankylosing spondylitis or in good health (not recorded which).

The chain links TRBV7-2 to TRBJ1-2; D may be TRBD1 (6 bases). The CDR3 covers 15 residues. The ends were cut back, 3 bases at V and 5 bases at J, with 16 bases in the middle. CDR1 is SGHTA, CDR2 FQGNSA, per germline. The CDR3 DNA reads TGTGCCAGCAGCTTGGGGGGGGCTGGGTGGTATGGCTACACCTTC. This translates into CASSLGGAGWYGYTF.

This clonotype was picked up many times. The V gene is TRBV29-1, the J gene TRBJ2-3, with 7 bases fitting TRBD1. The trim removed 3 bases at V and 6 bases at J, leaving 6 bases unmatched. Germline loops: CDR1 SQVTM, CDR2 ANQGSEA. This CDR3 is built from 13 residues. CDR3 sequence reads: CSVERGQGDTQYF. The CDR3 coding sequence is TGCAGCGTTGAGAGGGGGCAAGGGGATACGCAGTATTTT.

The table lists this clonotype with a few counts. The chain couples TRBV7-2 to TRBJ2-3; 13 bases match TRBD2. Germline loops: CDR1 SGHTA, CDR2 FQGNSA. Losses at the gene ends were 5 bases for V and 8 bases for J; bases not matched to a gene: 7. The length of the CDR3 is 15 residues. The CDR3 coding sequence is TGTGCCAGCAGCCTCACTAGCGGGGGGGCCGGTACGCAGTATTTT. It encodes CASSLTSGGAGTQYF.

This clonotype occurred a few times. J is TRBJ2-7 and V is TRBV12-5, with a possible D match to TRBD2 (6 bases). The CDR3 contains 16 residues. The V end was cut by 0 bases, the J end by 2 bases, with 14 bases between. The germline gives CDR1 LGHNT, CDR2 FRNRAP. The CDR3 nucleotides are TGTGCTAGTGGTTTGGTACTCGGCGGGGATGCCTACGAGCAGTACTTC. Translating gives CASGLVLGGDAYEQYF. The variable domain in full, completed from reference TRBV12-5 and TRBJ2-7, reads DARVTQTPRHKVTEMGQEVTMRCQPILGHNTVFWYRQTMMQGLELLAYFRNRAPLDDSGMPKDRFSAEMPDATLATLKIQPSEPRDSAVYFCASGLVLGGDAYEQYFGPGTRLTVT.

The chain joins TRBV5-1 to TRBJ2-7; D may match TRBD1 or TRBD2 (5 bases each). CDR3 length equals 14 residues. The germline V and J ends were trimmed by 4 bases and 4 bases, with 15 bases remaining between them. The germline gives CDR1 SGHRS, CDR2 YFSETQ. Written as DNA, the CDR3 is TGCGCCAGCAGCCACCGGGGCCTGTCGTACGAGCAGTACTTC. Protein sequence: CASSHRGLSYEQYF.

The rearrangement uses TRBV12-3 or TRBV12-4 and TRBJ1-2; D is perhaps TRBD1 (5 bases). The V gene lost 6 bases and the J gene lost 10 bases, with 18 bases spanning the gap. The CDR3 covers 13 residues. This CDR3 is CASRRGGWDHYTF. In DNA form, the CDR3 reads TGTGCCAGCAGGCGCGGGGGGTGGGACCACTACACCTTC.

This clonotype showed up just a few times. The rearrangement uses TRBV9 and TRBJ2-5; maybe TRBD2 (5 bases). Germline V gene lookup returns CDR1 SGDLS and CDR2 YYNGEE. The CDR3 spans 15 residues. V lost 2 bases and J lost 5, with 16 bases in between. CDR3 loop: CASSVTPGDGETQYF. DNA of the CDR3: TGTGCCAGCAGCGTGACCCCCGGGGATGGGGAGACCCAGTACTTC. Supplemented by reference TRBV9 and TRBJ2-5, the full variable domain reads DSGVTQTPKHLITATGQRVTLRCSPRSGDLSVYWYQQSLDQGLQFLIQYYNGEERAKGNILERFSAQQFPDLHSELNLSSLELGDSALYFCASSVTPGDGETQYFGPGTRLLVL.

The chain employs TRBV24-1 and TRBJ2-3; TRBD1 or TRBD2 may be the D gene (5 bases each). V shed 9 bases and J shed 1 base, with 13 bases lying between them. The germline gives CDR1 KGHDR, CDR2 SFDVKD. The CDR3 spans 14 residues. The CDR3 reads CATRGRDGTDTQYF. CDR3 nucleotide sequence: TGTGCCACCCGGGGTCGGGACGGCACAGATACGCAGTATTTT.

This clonotype was recorded at least ten times. The V call is TRBV4-1, the J call TRBJ2-4; 7 bases are a match to TRBD2. J lost 0 bases, V lost 0 bases, and 2 bases had no gene match. From germline, CDR1 is MGHRA and CDR2 YSYEKL. CDR3 length: 16 residues. CDR3 loop: CASSQDGGGAKNIQYF. CDR3 sequence (DNA): TGCGCCAGCAGCCAAGATGGGGGGGGAGCCAAAAACATTCAGTACTTC.

The chain has TRBV5-1 and TRBJ1-6; D is undetermined. There are 13 residues in the CDR3. Per germline, CDR1 SGHRS and CDR2 YFSETQ. V lost 2 bases, J lost 7 bases, and 7 bases lay in between. In nucleotides, the CDR3 is TGCGCCAGCAGCTTCAATGAGAATTCACCCCTCCACTTT. This gives the protein CASSFNENSPLHF.

This clonotype appeared many times. The V and J genes are TRBV3-1 and TRBJ2-2; D uncertain. V was clipped by 0 bases and J by 6 bases, with 5 bases between them. This CDR3 is built from 13 residues. Germline V gene lookup returns CDR1 LGHDT and CDR2 YNNKEL (reference sequence). The CDR3 sequence is CASSQDYAGELFF. CDR3 DNA sequence: TGTGCCAGCAGCCAAGACTATGCCGGGGAGCTGTTTTTT.

This chain connects TRBV20-1 to TRBJ2-7; possible D gene TRBD1, 5 bases. The CDR3 has 13 amino acids. The V end lost 7 bases, the J end lost 0 bases, and 13 bases lay between the germline ends. Germline-derived CDR1 and CDR2 are DFQATT and SNEGSKA (reference sequence). The CDR3 reads CSVGQPISYEQYF. CDR3 sequence (DNA): TGCAGTGTGGGGCAGCCAATCTCCTACGAGCAGTACTTC.

This clonotype was detected only a few times. The CDR3 coding sequence is TGCAGTGCTTCCCAAGCGGGAGTCGACGAGCAGTACTTC. This codes for CSASQAGVDEQYF. The J gene is TRBJ2-7, the V gene TRBV20-1; 8 positions match TRBD2. V gave up 5 bases and J gave up 5 bases; unmatched junction bases: 8. The CDR3 contains 13 residues. Germline V lookup: CDR1 DFQATT, CDR2 SNEGSKA (reference sequence).

This rearrangement joins TRBV20-1 to TRBJ1-1, with a tentative D call TRBD1 (5 bases). V was trimmed by 1 base and J by 2 bases, leaving 14 bases between them. Germline V CDR1 and CDR2: DFQATT, SNEGSKA (reference sequence). CDR3 length: 15 amino acids. This CDR3 reads CSARASGRANTEAFF. CDR3 DNA: TGCAGTGCTAGAGCTTCGGGCAGGGCAAACACTGAAGCTTTCTTT.

This clonotype was seen only a few times. The chain employs TRBV7-2 and TRBJ2-7, with D unresolved. Germline-derived CDR1 and CDR2 are SGHTA and FQGNSA. The CDR3 length is 12 residues. V lost 0 bases to trimming and J lost 6 bases, with 6 bases between them. This CDR3 reads CASSLAGAEQYF. The CDR3 DNA reads as TGTGCCAGCAGCTTAGCAGGCGCCGAGCAGTACTTC. Combining the CDR3 with reference TRBV7-2 and TRBJ2-7 gives the whole variable domain GAGVSQSPSNKVTEKGKDVELRCDPISGHTALYWYRQSLGQGLEFLIYFQGNSAPDKSGLPSDRFSAERTGGSVSTLTIQRTQQEDSAVYLCASSLAGAEQYFGPGTRLTVT.

This clonotype came up a few times. This chain joins TRBV10-1 and TRBJ2-5; 7 nucleotides agree with TRBD2. From germline, CDR1 is WNHNN and CDR2 SYGVQD (reference sequence). The CDR3 covers 16 residues. After removal of 6 bases from V and 0 bases from J, the junction contained 10 bases not matched to a gene. In DNA, the CDR3 is TGCGCCAGCAGCCCCGGGAGGAGCCCCTACCAAGAGACCCAGTACTTC. Its translation is CASSPGRSPYQETQYF.

This chain joins TRBV5-5 and TRBJ2-1, with TRBD1 matching over 10 bases. Looked up from germline, CDR1 is SGHKS and CDR2 is YYEKEE (reference sequence). The CDR3 sequence is 14 residues long. V was pared by 3 bases and J by 7 bases, with 4 bases of the junction left unmatched. CDR3 sequence (DNA): TGTGCCAGCAGCTACGGGACAGGGGCGAATGAGCAGTTCTTC. Translating gives CASSYGTGANEQFF.

The V call is TRBV10-3, the J call TRBJ1-3; D might be TRBD1 (5 bases). The length of the CDR3 is 12 residues. V lost 4 bases and J 8 bases, leaving 9 bases between the germline ends. Germline lookup yields CDR1 ENHRY and CDR2 SYGVKD. The CDR3 sequence: CAISAAGDTIYF. The CDR3 region has the DNA TGTGCCATCAGTGCAGCGGGGGACACCATATATTTT.

The genes are TRBV15 and TRBJ2-3; D perhaps matches TRBD2 (6 bases). The CDR3 contains 16 residues. V lost 3 bases to trimming and J lost 0 bases, with 13 bases between them. Germline lookup yields CDR1 LNHNV and CDR2 YYDKDF (reference sequence). This chain's CDR3 is CATSRGRTTSTDTQYF. CDR3 in DNA: TGTGCCACCAGCAGGGGGAGGACGACTAGCACAGATACGCAGTATTTT. Combining the CDR3 with reference TRBV15 and TRBJ2-3 gives the whole variable domain DAMVIQNPRYQVTQFGKPVTLSCSQTLNHNVMYWYQQKSSQAPKLLFHYYDKDFNNEADTPDNFQSRRPNTSFCFLDIRSPGLGDTAMYLCATSRGRTTSTDTQYFGPGTRLTVL.

The chain is built from TRBV12-3 or TRBV12-4 and TRBJ2-7; D might be TRBD2 (6 bases). This CDR3 has 13 residues. The CDR3 loop reads CASRRESIGEQYF. CDR3 DNA sequence: TGTGCTTCGAGGCGGGAATCGATTGGGGAGCAGTACTTC.

This clonotype was seen repeatedly, ten times or more. V and J are TRBV10-3 and TRBJ2-7; no firm D call. Germline loops: CDR1 ENHRY, CDR2 SYGVKD. V lost 9 bases to trimming and J lost 5 bases, with 14 bases between them. The CDR3 totals 12 residues. CDR3 sequence: CAISSLLDEQYF. For the CDR3, the DNA is TGTGCCATTTCATCCCTACTCGACGAGCAGTACTTC.

The chain is built from TRBV12-3 or TRBV12-4 and TRBJ2-1; D is possibly TRBD2 (6 bases). Trimming removed 6 bases at V and 15 bases at J, with 15 bases between. The CDR3 has 11 residues. Written as DNA, the CDR3 is TGTGCCAGCAGCCGAGGGACTGGCCCGTTCTTC. Amino acids: CASSRGTGPFF.

This clonotype was seen more than once but under ten times. The chain employs TRBV29-1 and TRBJ2-1; 11 bases agree with TRBD2. This CDR3 comprises 14 residues. Germline V lookup: CDR1 SQVTM, CDR2 ANQGSEA. V trimming: 2 bases; J trimming: 10 bases; junction bases outside the gene matches: 7. CDR3 in amino acids: CSVETSGSKEEQFF. CDR3 nucleotides: TGCAGCGTTGAAACTAGCGGGAGTAAGGAAGAGCAGTTCTTC.

This sequence joins TRBV9 and TRBJ1-1; D remains ambiguous. This CDR3 comprises 13 residues. Trimming pared 0 bases from V and 6 bases from J, leaving 9 bases between. CDR1 and CDR2 from the germline V gene are SGDLS and YYNGEE. CDR3 amino acids: CASSVDQASEAFF. CDR3 nucleotide sequence: TGTGCCAGCAGCGTAGACCAGGCCTCTGAAGCTTTCTTT. Full variable domain (outside the CDR3, taken from reference TRBV9 and TRBJ1-1): DSGVTQTPKHLITATGQRVTLRCSPRSGDLSVYWYQQSLDQGLQFLIQYYNGEERAKGNILERFSAQQFPDLHSELNLSSLELGDSALYFCASSVDQASEAFFGQGTRLTVV.

In this sample, this clonotype turned up a few times. The rearrangement links TRBV20-1 to TRBJ2-1, with D tentatively TRBD2 (7 bases). The germline V and J ends were trimmed by 2 bases and 4 bases, with 12 bases remaining between them. The CDR3 sequence is 14 residues long. Germline CDR1 is DFQATT and CDR2 is SNEGSKA (reference sequence). CDR3 nucleotide sequence: TGCAGTGCTAGAAGGCGGGGGCTTTACAATGAGCAGTTCTTC. As protein: CSARRRGLYNEQFF.

This clonotype was observed a few times. V usage is TRBV7-2 and J usage is TRBJ2-3; D possibly matches TRBD1 or TRBD2 (5 bases each). The CDR3 loop spans 15 amino acids. The V end lost 6 bases, the J end lost 4 bases, and 17 bases lay between the germline ends. Germline values: CDR1 SGHTA, CDR2 FQGNSA. CDR3 coding DNA: TGTGCCAGCAGGGGGTCGGGGTTGGGGGCAGATACGCAGTATTTT. The encoded protein is CASRGSGLGADTQYF.